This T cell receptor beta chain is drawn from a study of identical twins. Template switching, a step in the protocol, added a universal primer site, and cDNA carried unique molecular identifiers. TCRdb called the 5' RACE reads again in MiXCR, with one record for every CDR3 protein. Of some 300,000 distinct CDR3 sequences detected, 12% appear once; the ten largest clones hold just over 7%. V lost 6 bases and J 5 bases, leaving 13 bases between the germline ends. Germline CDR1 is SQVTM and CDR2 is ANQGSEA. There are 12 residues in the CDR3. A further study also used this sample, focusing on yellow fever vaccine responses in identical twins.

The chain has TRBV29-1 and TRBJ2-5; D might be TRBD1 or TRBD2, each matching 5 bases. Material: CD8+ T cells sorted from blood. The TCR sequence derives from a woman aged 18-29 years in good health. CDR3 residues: CSVGWGYETQYF. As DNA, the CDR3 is TGCAGCGTCGGCTGGGGGTATGAGACCCAGTACTTC.